This TCR beta chain was observed in a study of T cells expressing NK-cell markers. Study as a whole: Seropositivity for HCMV was found in seven of the eight sequenced donors, with one seronegative.

Germline CDR1 SGHTA, CDR2 FQGNSA. The CDR3 is 14 residues long. TCRdb reprocessed the 5' RACE reads and keeps a single row for each CDR3 protein, giving no DNA. The sample data list hundreds of thousands of distinct CDR3 sequences. The chain carries TRBV7-2 and TRBJ2-2. Sequencing input: blood T cells: a sorted CD56 or NKG2C T cell subset, CD4+ or CD8+ T cells, or bulk PBMC T cells (not recorded which). The sequence derives from a woman aged 18 to 75 in good health. CDR3 protein: CASRSGPDSGELFF.